The 26 T cell receptor beta chains below come from one sample, sequenced in a study of CD8+ T cells in alopecia areata. RNA, once extracted, was reverse transcribed into cDNA for use as the sequencing template. Sequencing was performed with immunoSEQ multiplex PCR; in TCRdb, only in-frame clones are kept and a portion is missing. This sample carries roughly 120,000 clones, none of them present only once. The material sequenced was lesional skin. These receptors all stem from a C3H/HeJ mouse with alopecia areata. For this mouse line, the MHC haplotype is H2-k.

There are a few counts of this clone. Gene names are mouse gene names. The CDR3 is cut off 4 residues early in the read; its end comes from the germline J gene. The rearrangement joins TRBV19 to TRBJ1-1, with unresolved D. Germline CDR1 reads FNHDT; CDR2 reads SITEND (reference sequence). The CDR3 sequence is 13 residues long. CDR3 sequence reads: CASSIQFNAEVFF. The CDR3 DNA, read in part, is TGTGCCAGCAGTATTCAGTTCAACGCA.

This clone was seen a handful of times. The protein given in TCRdb and the translation of the DNA differ at residue 13, and the sequence presented here derives from the DNA. Gene names are the mouse ones. The read stops 3 residues short of the end of the CDR3; the missing end is completed from the germline J gene. V and J are TRBV13-3 and TRBJ1-6; TRBD1 is a possible D gene (5 bases). TRBJ1-6 qualifies as an ORF whose function is uncertain. The CDR3 consists of 16 residues. The V end lost 1 base, the J end lost 0 bases, and 8 bases lay between the germline ends. CDR1 and CDR2 from the germline V gene are NNHDY and SYVADS. CDR3 DNA, as far as it was read: TGTGCCAGCAGTGATCGCCAGGGTTCCTATAATTCGCCC. Translation: CASSDRQGSYNSP. The complete CDR3 protein is CASSDRQGSYNSPLYF.

This clone turned up a few times. Gene names are mouse gene names. The read falls 4 residues short of the CDR3 end, and the missing part is taken from the germline J gene. The chain recombines TRBV13-3 with TRBJ2-5, with TRBD1 matching over 7 bases. Germline V gene lookup returns CDR1 NNHDY and CDR2 SYVADS. The CDR3 is made up of 13 amino acids. CDR3 residues: CASKRQGEDTQYF. Partial CDR3 DNA: TGTGCCAGCAAGAGACAGGGAGAAGAC.

This clone has only a few counts. Here the gene names and germline are mouse. The sequenced fragment ends 4 residues before the CDR3 boundary, so the rest is inferred from the germline J gene. The chain joins TRBV1 to TRBJ2-1, with 11 bases lining up with TRBD2. The V and J ends lost 1 base and 5 bases, in that order; junction bases with no gene match: 4. From germline, CDR1 is NSQYPW and CDR2 LRSPGD (reference sequence). The CDR3 length is 16 residues. The DNA read from the CDR3 is TGCACCTGCAGTGCAGTCACTGGGGGGGCGCATGCT. This encodes CTCSAVTGGAHA. The whole CDR3 reads CTCSAVTGGAHAEQFF.

Notes on this clone: Any gene name here is a mouse gene name. The DNA ends 4 residues before the CDR3 does, and the rest of the CDR3 is filled in from the germline J gene. The chain joins TRBV1 to TRBJ2-1; TRBD2 aligns across 11 bases. V dropped 0 bases and J dropped 6; count of bases not matched to a gene: 7. The germline V gene has CDR1 NSQYPW and CDR2 LRSPGD (reference sequence). The CDR3 runs 17 residues. Here the CDR3 reads CTCSADSSLGGLAEQFF. CDR3 DNA, as far as it was read: TGCACCTGCAGTGCAGATTCCTCACTGGGGGGGCTTGCT.

This clone was detected ten times or more. Any gene name here is a mouse gene name. The missing CDR3 end, 4 residues past where the read stops, is filled in from the germline J gene. Other DNA variants within this sample encode the same CDR3. This rearrangement joins TRBV17 to TRBJ2-1, with 8 bases aligning to TRBD1. CDR1 is MNHDT, CDR2 YYDKIL, per germline. The CDR3 contains 15 residues. The trim removed 1 base at V and 1 base at J, leaving 0 bases unmatched. This CDR3 is CASSRGQGNYAEQFF. CDR3 bases read: TGTGCTAGCAGTAGAGGACAGGGGAACTATGCT.

The sample holds a few counts of this clone. Gene names follow the mouse nomenclature. The CDR3 goes on 4 residues after the read ends, and that part is filled in from the germline J gene. V gene TRBV13-3 combines with J gene TRBJ1-1, with TRBD1 identical over 8 bases. V dropped 6 bases and J dropped 1; count of bases not matched to a gene: 5. CDR1 NNHDY and CDR2 SYVADS come from the germline V gene. The CDR3 is 14 amino acids. This chain's CDR3 is CASTGTGMNTEVFF. The DNA read from the CDR3 is TGTGCCAGCACCGGGACAGGAATGAACACA.

Points on this clone: Translating the DNA gives a protein that differs from the TCRdb entry at residue 12; the protein shown here is that DNA translation. The listed genes are named as in mouse. The read ends 3 residues shy of where the CDR3 ends; the end is completed using the germline J gene. The chain recombines TRBV13-3 with TRBJ1-6, with 7 bases aligning to TRBD1. TRBJ1-6 is noted as an ORF with a role that remains uncertain. Trimming took 5 bases from V and 3 from J; bases not matched to a gene: 5. The CDR3 is 15 amino acids. Germline assignment: CDR1 NNHDY and CDR2 SYVADS. Incomplete CDR3 DNA: TGTGCCAGCAGGCCAGCAGGGGGCTATAATTCGCCC. Encoded protein: CASRPAGGYNSP. In full, the CDR3 is CASRPAGGYNSPLYF.

This clone was seen repeatedly, ten times or more. The genes and germline here are from mouse. The read stops 4 residues short of the end of the CDR3; the missing end is completed from the germline J gene. The rearrangement links TRBV13-3 to TRBJ2-2, with 8 bases lining up with TRBD1. The trim removed 6 bases at V and 2 bases at J, leaving 3 bases unmatched. Germline V gene data show CDR1 as NNHDY and CDR2 as SYVADS. The CDR3 is 14 amino acids. The sequenced part of the CDR3 DNA is TGTGCCAGCACGCCAGGGGGCAACACCGGG. Translating gives CASTPGGNTG. The CDR3 in its entirety is CASTPGGNTGQLYF.

Notes on this clone: The TCRdb protein fails to match the DNA translation at residue 11; the protein reported here was translated from the DNA. The gene names given are mouse names. The DNA read from the CDR3 is TGTGCCAGCTCAAGGACAAATTCTGGAAATACG. Translated, it gives CASSRTNSGNT. The entire CDR3 sequence reads CASSRTNSGNTLYF. The rearrangement joins TRBV19 to TRBJ1-3, with D perhaps matching TRBD1 (5 bases). The sequenced fragment ends 3 residues before the CDR3 boundary, so the rest is inferred from the germline J gene. Germline CDR1 reads FNHDT; CDR2 reads SITEND (reference sequence). V lost 7 bases to trimming and J lost 0 bases, with 11 bases between them. This CDR3 has 14 amino acids. The complete variable domain, with remaining parts taken from reference TRBV19 and TRBJ1-3, reads GGIITQTPKFLIGQEGQKLTLKCQQNFNHDTMYWYRQDSGKGLRLIYYSITENDLQKGDLSEGYDASREKKSSFSLTVTSAQKNEMAVFLCASSRTNSGNTLYFGEGSRLIVV.

In its sample, this clone was seen a few times. Each gene name is a mouse one. The CDR3 is cut off 4 residues early in the read; its end comes from the germline J gene. The J gene is TRBJ2-1, the V gene TRBV1; TRBD2 is a possible D gene (6 bases). In germline, CDR1 is NSQYPW, CDR2 LRSPGD (reference sequence). The ends were cut back, 6 bases at V and 3 bases at J, with 9 bases in the middle. This CDR3 contains 13 residues. CDR3 bases read: TGCACCTGCAGCCTGGGGCTCTATGCT. Amino acid sequence: CTCSLGLYA. The entire CDR3 protein is CTCSLGLYAEQFF.

This clone was seen ten or more times. Genes and germline are mouse. The read stops 4 residues short of the end of the CDR3; the missing end is completed from the germline J gene. In the same sample, other DNA sequences code for this CDR3. This chain joins TRBV13-3 and TRBJ2-3; 8 bases agree with TRBD1. V lost 5 bases, J lost 0 bases, and 5 bases stayed unmatched. This CDR3 comprises 15 residues. Per germline, CDR1 NNHDY and CDR2 SYVADS. CDR3 sequence reads: CASRAGTGSAETLYF. The sequenced CDR3 bases are TGTGCCAGCAGGGCCGGGACAGGCAGTGCAGAA.

As regards this clone: Gene names follow the mouse nomenclature. The CDR3 goes on 4 residues after the read ends, and that part is filled in from the germline J gene. This chain connects TRBV13-3 to TRBJ2-3; D ambiguous. This CDR3 region has 13 residues. From germline, CDR1 is NNHDY and CDR2 SYVADS. The CDR3 bases that were read are TGTGCCAGCAGTGATGTACAGAGAGAA. Translating it yields CASSDVQRE. The entire CDR3 protein is CASSDVQRETLYF.

This clone was seen a few times. The gene names given are mouse names. The read comes to an end 4 residues before the CDR3 does, leaving the germline J gene to fill in the end. V usage is TRBV13-1 and J usage is TRBJ2-7; TRBD2 agrees at 12 bases. The CDR3 is 16 amino acids. In germline, CDR1 is NSHNY, CDR2 SYGAGN. Here the CDR3 reads CASSALDWGGANEQYF. CDR3 DNA, as far as it was read: TGTGCCAGCAGTGCCCTCGACTGGGGGGGCGCGAAT.

Worth noting for this clone: All gene names here are mouse names. The read terminates 4 residues before the CDR3 end, so the remaining end is supplied by the germline J gene. The chain links TRBV19 to TRBJ2-1; a weak D match, TRBD2 (7 bases). CDR1 FNHDT and CDR2 SITEND come from the germline V gene (reference sequence). Deletions cut 5 bases from V and 0 bases from J, with 12 bases between. This CDR3 spans 15 amino acids. Partial CDR3 DNA: TGTGCCAGCAGCATGGGGGGCGTTAACTATGCT. Protein sequence: CASSMGGVNYA. The complete CDR3 sequence is CASSMGGVNYAEQFF.

This clone has just a few counts. The gene symbols are mouse symbols. The read terminates 4 residues ahead of where the CDR3 ends, so the germline J gene completes it. J is TRBJ1-4 and V is TRBV13-2; the match to TRBD1 covers 10 bases. The germline gives CDR1 NNHNN, CDR2 SYGAGS (reference sequence). This CDR3 has 16 amino acids. Germline trimming cut 1 base from V and 6 bases from J; bases unmatched to any gene: 6. Incomplete CDR3 DNA: TGTGCCAGCGGTGATTCGGGGACAGGGGAAGACGAA. It yields the protein CASGDSGTGEDE. The whole CDR3 is CASGDSGTGEDERLFF.

As to this clone: Gene names follow the mouse nomenclature. The sequence runs out 4 residues before the end of the CDR3; the remainder is reconstructed from the germline J gene. Other DNA sequences within the sample encode an identical CDR3. V usage is TRBV13-3 and J usage is TRBJ2-5, with 8 bases identical to TRBD1. The CDR3 totals 13 residues. Per the germline V gene, CDR1 is NNHDY and CDR2 is SYVADS. The CDR3 is CASTLRGQDTQYF. The DNA read from the CDR3 is TGTGCCAGCACCCTCAGGGGGCAGGAC.

Notes on this clone: Gene names follow the mouse nomenclature. The read is 4 residues too short to cover the CDR3 end, so that end is filled in from the germline J gene. The chain is built from TRBV13-1 and TRBJ2-1; D is unclear. V was clipped by 5 bases and J by 1 base, with 4 bases between them. The germline V gene has CDR1 NSHNY and CDR2 SYGAGN. The CDR3 has 12 residues. Partial CDR3 DNA: TGTGCCAGCAGACTGAACTATGCT. Its protein is CASRLNYA. The whole CDR3 sequence is CASRLNYAEQFF.

In regard to this clone: Mouse gene names apply. The sequence runs out 4 residues before the end of the CDR3; the remainder is reconstructed from the germline J gene. The chain uses TRBV19 and TRBJ2-5, with 7 bases fitting TRBD2. This CDR3 spans 14 amino acids. The germline V gene has CDR1 FNHDT and CDR2 SITEND (reference sequence). The CDR3 loop is CASSISLGEDTQYF. CDR3 DNA (partial): TGTGCCAGCAGTATCAGCCTGGGGGAAGAC.

The table lists this clone with many counts. All gene names here are mouse names. The read comes to an end 4 residues before the CDR3 does, leaving the germline J gene to fill in the end. This chain uses TRBV13-3 with TRBJ2-3, with 7 bases aligning to TRBD2. From germline, CDR1 is NNHDY and CDR2 SYVADS. The CDR3 contains 12 residues. The CDR3 spells CASRDWQETLYF. The CDR3 bases that were read are TGTGCCAGCAGGGACTGGCAAGAA.

For this clone: The gene symbols are mouse symbols. The CDR3 end lies 4 residues beyond the end of the read and is filled in from the germline J gene. The chain is built from TRBV16 and TRBJ2-1, with 7 bases fitting TRBD1. Germline loops: CDR1 SGHSA, CDR2 FRNQAP. V was clipped by 0 bases and J by 4 bases; unmatched bases: 3. The CDR3 is made up of 15 amino acids. CDR3 bases read: TGTGCAAGCAGCTTAGACACAGGGGTTTATGCT. Its translation is CASSLDTGVYA. The whole CDR3 protein reads CASSLDTGVYAEQFF.

This clone was recorded a few times. Gene names are mouse gene names. Read sequence stops 4 residues before the CDR3 end, and the germline J gene provides the missing end. The rearrangement uses TRBV13-1 and TRBJ2-5, with 9 bases that match TRBD1. Germline CDR1 NSHNY, CDR2 SYGAGN. The CDR3 totals 15 residues. The CDR3 DNA, read in part, is TGTGCCAGCAGTGATGACAGGGGGCGCCGAGAC. This encodes CASSDDRGRRD. The complete CDR3 reads CASSDDRGRRDTQYF.

This clone was detected ten times or more. The germline and genes are mouse ones. Sequencing ends 4 residues short of the CDR3 end; the germline J gene provides the rest. This chain links TRBV13-3 with TRBJ2-7, with TRBD2 matching 12 bases. The CDR3 is 16 residues long. Germline lookup yields CDR1 NNHDY and CDR2 SYVADS. Incomplete CDR3 DNA: TGTGCCAGCAGTGGACTGGGGGGGCGCTTAGTGGAT. Protein sequence: CASSGLGGRLVD. The complete CDR3 reads CASSGLGGRLVDEQYF.

This clone has a handful of counts. The gene names here belong to mouse. Sequencing ends 4 residues short of the CDR3 end; the germline J gene provides the rest. The gene calls are TRBV19 and TRBJ2-3; D is unclear. This CDR3 is built from 10 residues. V lost 7 bases and J 3 bases, leaving 3 bases between the germline ends. CDR1 is FNHDT and CDR2 is SITEND in the germline V gene (reference sequence). CDR3 bases read: TGTGCCAGCTTGGCAGAA. Translation: CASLAE. The complete CDR3 protein is CASLAETLYF.

A few counts support this clone. These gene names are mouse names. The read gets to within 4 residues of the CDR3 end, and the germline J gene fills in the rest. V is TRBV13-1 and J is TRBJ1-1; 9 nucleotides agree with TRBD1. The length of the CDR3 is 14 residues. Looked up from germline, CDR1 is NSHNY and CDR2 is SYGAGN. Trimming took 5 bases from V and 4 from J; bases not matched to a gene: 6. The CDR3 DNA, read in part, is TGTGCCAGCAGGTCCGGGACAGGGCTCACA. Protein product: CASRSGTGLT. The full-length CDR3 reads as CASRSGTGLTEVFF.

In regard to this clone: Gene names and germline refer to mouse. The read falls 4 residues short of the CDR3 end, and the missing part is taken from the germline J gene. V is TRBV1 and J is TRBJ2-5; 13 nucleotides align to TRBD2. CDR3 length: 16 amino acids. Germline CDR1 reads NSQYPW; CDR2 reads LRSPGD (reference sequence). The trim removed 7 bases at V and 3 bases at J, leaving 7 bases unmatched. Incomplete CDR3 DNA: TGCACCTGCACCGGACTGGGGGGGCGCGGGCAAGAC. As protein: CTCTGLGGRGQD. In full, the CDR3 reads CTCTGLGGRGQDTQYF. Based on the CDR3 plus reference TRBV1 and TRBJ2-5, the full variable domain is VTLLEQNPRWRLVPRGQAVNLRCILKNSQYPWMSWYQQDLQKQLQWLFTLRSPGDKEVKSLPGADYLATRVTDTELRLQVANMSQGRTLYCTCTGLGGRGQDTQYFGPGTRLLVL.